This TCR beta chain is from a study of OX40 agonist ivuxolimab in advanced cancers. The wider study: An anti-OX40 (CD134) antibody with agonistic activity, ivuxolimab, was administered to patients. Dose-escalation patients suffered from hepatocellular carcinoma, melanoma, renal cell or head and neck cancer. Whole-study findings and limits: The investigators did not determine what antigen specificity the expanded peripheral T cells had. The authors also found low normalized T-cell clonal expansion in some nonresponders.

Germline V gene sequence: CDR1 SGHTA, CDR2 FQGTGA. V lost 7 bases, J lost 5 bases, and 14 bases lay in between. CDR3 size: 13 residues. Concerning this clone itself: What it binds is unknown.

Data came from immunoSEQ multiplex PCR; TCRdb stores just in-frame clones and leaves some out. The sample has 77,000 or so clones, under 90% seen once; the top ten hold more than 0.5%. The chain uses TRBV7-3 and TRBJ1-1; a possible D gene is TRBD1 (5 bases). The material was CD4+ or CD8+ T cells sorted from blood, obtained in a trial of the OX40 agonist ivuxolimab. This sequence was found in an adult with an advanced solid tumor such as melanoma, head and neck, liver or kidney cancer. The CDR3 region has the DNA TGTGCCAGCACCACAGGCATGGGGACTGAAGCTTTCTTT. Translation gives CASTTGMGTEAFF.